A selection of T cell receptor beta chains follows, all from one sample in a study of T cells in tumors after PD-1 blockade. Some clones are missing from TCRdb's copy, which holds only in-frame ones; the method was immunoSEQ multiplex PCR. Of approximately 10,000 clones listed, approximately 70% are singletons. The specimen comprised tumor tissue, sampled after anti-PD-1 treatment. The source is a human donor with basal cell carcinoma. CDR3s include the opening cysteine and the closing phenylalanine or tryptophan. D genes are given only for firm matches. A clone size is listed for some rows: how often the clone was seen (once, few, many), or a class if it is expanded.

NA,TRBV12-3/TRBV12-4,TRBJ1-1,NA,TGTGCCAGCACCCTAGGGATGAACACTGAAGCTTTCTTT,CASTLGMNTEAFF
NA,TRBV15,TRBJ2-2,once,TGTGCCACCAGGGAAAGCGTATTGTCGAACACCGGGGAGCTGTTTTTT,CATRESVLSNTGELFF
NA,TRBV28,TRBJ1-2,NA,TGTGCCAGCAGCTCCGGGAGAAACTATGGCTACACCTTC,CASSSGRNYGYTF
NA,TRBV5-1,TRBJ1-4,NA,TGCGCCAGCAGCTTTCGTCAGTACGGTCGGACTAATGAAAAACTGTTTTTT,CASSFRQYGRTNEKLFF
NA,TRBV7-9,TRBJ2-4,NA,TGTGCCAGCAGCTTAGGAGGTGTCCTGGCCAAAAACATTCAGTACTTC,CASSLGGVLAKNIQYF
NA,TRBV4-1,TRBJ2-7,few,TGCGCCAGCAGCCGAAGTGGGGGTCTCAATACGGCCGACGAGCAGTACTTC,CASSRSGGLNTADEQYF
NA,TRBV7-6,TRBJ2-5,NA,TGTGCCAGCAGCTTAAACACAGTACAAGAGACCCAGTACTTC,CASSLNTVQETQYF
TRBD2,TRBV7-2,TRBJ2-7,NA,TGTGCCAGCAGCTCAGCCCCCCCGCGGGGGTCCTCTTACGAGCAGTACTTC,CASSSAPPRGSSYEQYF
NA,TRBV6-5,TRBJ1-1,NA,TGTGCCAGCATCTTACTACTTGAAGCTTTCTTT,CASILLLEAFF
NA,TRBV27,TRBJ1-1,medium-sized,TGTGCCAGCAGTATACACCCTGACCTTGGGTCGGAAGCTTTCTTT,CASSIHPDLGSEAFF
TRBD1,TRBV7-9,TRBJ2-1,NA,TGTGCCAGCAGTTGGGACAGGTGGGGTCGGAATGAGCAGTTCTTC,CASSWDRWGRNEQFF
TRBD2,TRBV3-1/TRBV3-2,TRBJ2-1,NA,TGTGCCAGCAGCCAAGGGCGGGGGGCAAAGAATGAGCAGTTCTTC,CASSQGRGAKNEQFF
NA,TRBV7-9,TRBJ1-1,NA,TGTGCCAGCAGCTGGGACGGTAACACTGAAGCTTTCTTT,CASSWDGNTEAFF
NA,TRBV6-2/TRBV6-3,TRBJ1-6,NA,TGTGCCAGCAGTTACGAGTACGTTTATAATTCACCCCTCCACTTT,CASSYEYVYNSPLHF
TRBD1,TRBV3-1/TRBV3-2,TRBJ2-7,NA,TGTGCCAGCAGCCTCCGGGACAGGAGCTACGAGCAGTACTTC,CASSLRDRSYEQYF
NA,TRBV25-1,TRBJ2-1,few,TGTGCCAGCAGCCTCAGAGGGGGGGTCTACAATGAGCAGTTCTTC,CASSLRGGVYNEQFF
NA,TRBV6-2/TRBV6-3,TRBJ1-1,once,TGTGCCAGCAGTATAAGGCCGAACACTGAAGCTTTCTTT,CASSIRPNTEAFF
TRBD1,TRBV5-1,TRBJ1-2,NA,TGCGCCAGCAGCCACAACGGACAGGGGGCTAACTATGGCTACACCTTC,CASSHNGQGANYGYTF
NA,TRBV5-1,TRBJ2-1,NA,TGCGCCAGCAGCTTGGAGCGAGTATTTGACAATGAGCAGTTCTTC,CASSLERVFDNEQFF
NA,TRBV21-1,TRBJ2-4,NA,TGTGCCAGCAACCCCGGGACAGTCAAAAACATTCAGTACTTC,CASNPGTVKNIQYF
TRBD1,TRBV7-3,TRBJ1-5,few,TGTGCCAGCAGGATTACCGGACAGGGCAATCAGCCCCAGCATTTT,CASRITGQGNQPQHF
TRBD1,TRBV28,TRBJ2-7,NA,TGTGCCAGCAGCCGGGTAGGGGGCAACTCCTACGAGCAGTACTTC,CASSRVGGNSYEQYF
TRBD1,TRBV14,TRBJ2-7,NA,TGTGCCAGCAGCCTTGACAGGGGATCCCTCCACGAGCAGTACTTC,CASSLDRGSLHEQYF
TRBD1,TRBV20-1,TRBJ1-2,NA,TGCAGTGCCCAGACAGGGCAGGGTTACACCTTC,CSAQTGQGYTF
TRBD1,TRBV2,TRBJ2-7,NA,TGTGCCAGCAGTGGACAGGGGGCTCGGCTCTACTTC,CASSGQGARLYF
NA,TRBV9,TRBJ2-6,few,TGTGCCAGCAGCCCCCCGGGGGCTACGAGGGCCAACGTCCTGACTTTC,CASSPPGATRANVLTF
NA,TRBV19,TRBJ2-1,NA,TGTGCCAGTAGTATCGAGGGGGTGGGCCTTCCCGACAATGAGCAGTTCTTC,CASSIEGVGLPDNEQFF
NA,TRBV27,TRBJ2-5,medium-sized,TGTGCCAGCAGTCCATTGGACAGTCTAGAGACCCAGTACTTC,CASSPLDSLETQYF
TRBD1,TRBV5-1,TRBJ2-2,NA,TGCGCCAGCAGTTACGGGGACAGGGAAACCGGGGAGCTGTTTTTT,CASSYGDRETGELFF
NA,TRBV27,TRBJ2-2,few,TGTGCCAGCAGTTTAGAGGGCGGGGAGCTGTTTTTT,CASSLEGGELFF
NA,TRBV11-3,TRBJ2-2,NA,TGTGCCAGCAGCCCAAAAACAGGGATTCTCACCGGGGAGCTGTTTTTT,CASSPKTGILTGELFF
NA,TRBV11-3,TRBJ2-3,NA,TGTGCCAGCAGCCTCGACTCCACAGATACGCAGTATTTT,CASSLDSTDTQYF